This T cell receptor beta chain appears in the sequencing data of a study of CD8 T cells in Susac syndrome. FACS enriched CD8+ TEMRA cells, while bulk CD8+ and CD4+ were negatively isolated. The RNA input was about 0.5 to 1 ug, and it was reverse transcribed with random hexamers. immunoSEQ multiplex PCR amplified TCR beta CDR3 across 54 Vbeta, 13 Jbeta. TCRdb re-derived calls from the immunoSEQ multiplex PCR reads in MiXCR, one entry per CDR3 protein. The sample holds some 120,000 distinct CDR3 sequences, around 90% seen once. The germline gives CDR1 SGHVS, CDR2 FQNEAQ. The CDR3 is made up of 13 amino acids. Trimming left V 5 bases short and J 6 bases short, with 14 bases between.

This TCR was sampled from a human donor in good health. This rearrangement joins TRBV7-8 to TRBJ2-7; tentatively, D is TRBD1 (6 bases). Material for sequencing was CD8+ T cells from PBMCs. The CDR3 sequence: CASSEGHRGEQYF. The CDR3 DNA is TGTGCCAGCAGCGAGGGACATCGTGGCGAGCAGTACTTC.